This T cell receptor (beta chain) was sequenced during a study of early T cells in non-severe SARS-CoV-2 infection (dated by TCRdb to the early 2020s). Broadly, across the study: TCR sequencing used bulk RNA from unsorted whole blood, so alpha and beta chains could not be paired. Summary of the overall study and its limitations: VDJdb matching was skewed toward anti-spike CD8 responses and likely underestimated virus-specific expansions, missing private and CD4 specificities.

The germline V and J ends show losses of 2 bases and 7 bases respectively, and no gene match explains 6 bases of the junction. Sequences SGHRS (CDR1) and YFSETQ (CDR2) are obtained from the germline V gene. From the cysteine up to the phenylalanine, the CDR3 has a length of 15 residues. Left in the record is the CDR3 DNA by itself, 45 bases read in frame from the first base. A note on this clonotype: Its antigen is currently not known. The record has no base qualities; no much larger clone is one base away.

The library was produced with 5' RACE. Sequencing was performed on a NextSeq 500. In the TCR library protocol, unique molecular identifiers were attached to individual cDNA molecules to correct for PCR bias and sequencing error. Sequencing covered both TCR alpha and beta chains, and within each sample the abundances of alpha and beta sequences were tightly co-correlated. From the authors' description of their analysis: Decombinator V4 was used to annotate TCR sequences for V gene, J gene and CDR3. Expanded TCRs were defined as changing significantly between any two time points under a Poisson model with p below 0.0001. TCR abundances were normalised to the total number of TCRs sequenced per sample and were expressed as counts per million. TRAV1-2 paired with TRAJ12, TRAJ20 or TRAJ33 defined MAIT TCRs, while TRAV10 paired with TRAJ18 defined iNKT TCRs. VDJdb, accessed on 1 November 2021, was searched for TCRs annotated for CMV, EBV and SARS-CoV-2, and TCRs annotated for more than one antigen were excluded. TCRdb trimmed the raw reads at Q25, called clones with MiXCR and kept productive beta chains. CDR3 protein duplicates are merged, each entry listing the most common genes and DNA. Here the V and J calls rest on TCRdb's processing, not on the authors' analysis. For this sample the table gives tens of thousands of distinct CDR3 sequences, of which 8.5% to 12% were detected only once. Of the sample, roughly 8% is held by the ten largest clones.

Set within a cohort of healthcare workers in London, UK, this nested case-control study involved weekly PCR testing of nasopharyngeal swabs along with blood sampling. Healthcare workers were recruited between 23 and 31 March 2020, during the week of the UK lockdown, and were followed weekly for up to about 15 weeks. Source: whole blood, taken at baseline. The TCR originated in an adult who was a healthcare worker with PCR-confirmed SARS-CoV-2 infection or an uninfected control (not recorded which). The rearrangement combines TRBV5-1 with TRBJ1-6, with 7 junctional bases fitting TRBD1. The base sequence is TGCGCCAGCAGCTTACCCGACAGGGACAATTCACCCCTCCACTTT. Its product reads: CASSLPDRDNSPLHF.